This TCR beta chain emerged from a study of T cell clonality in common variable immunodeficiency. This clone has at least ten counts. The read terminates 3 residues ahead of where the CDR3 ends, so the germline J gene completes it. Here immunoSEQ multiplex PCR was the method, and the copy in TCRdb shows in-frame clones only, minus some. The sample offers some 50,000 clones and no singletons, the top ten holding about 5.9%. Germline-derived CDR1 and CDR2 are GTSNPN and SVGIG (reference sequence). The CDR3 covers 16 residues. The V and J ends lost 0 bases and 4 bases respectively, with 16 bases between them.

This chain uses TRBV30 with TRBJ1-5, with TRBD1 as a possible D gene (5 bases). Sample: peripheral blood mononuclear cells. The sequence derives from a person aged 18-69 years in good health. The CDR3 region is CAWSVSADPGNQPQHF. CDR3 bases read: TGTGCCTGGAGTGTGTCGGCGGACCCAGGGAATCAGCCC. Complete variable domain (other parts from reference TRBV30 and TRBJ1-5): SQTIHQWPATLVQPVGSPLSLECTVEGTSNPNLYWYRQAAGRGLQLLFYSVGIGQISSEVPQNLSASRPQDRQFILSSKKLLLSDSGFYLCAWSVSADPGNQPQHFGDGTRLSIL.